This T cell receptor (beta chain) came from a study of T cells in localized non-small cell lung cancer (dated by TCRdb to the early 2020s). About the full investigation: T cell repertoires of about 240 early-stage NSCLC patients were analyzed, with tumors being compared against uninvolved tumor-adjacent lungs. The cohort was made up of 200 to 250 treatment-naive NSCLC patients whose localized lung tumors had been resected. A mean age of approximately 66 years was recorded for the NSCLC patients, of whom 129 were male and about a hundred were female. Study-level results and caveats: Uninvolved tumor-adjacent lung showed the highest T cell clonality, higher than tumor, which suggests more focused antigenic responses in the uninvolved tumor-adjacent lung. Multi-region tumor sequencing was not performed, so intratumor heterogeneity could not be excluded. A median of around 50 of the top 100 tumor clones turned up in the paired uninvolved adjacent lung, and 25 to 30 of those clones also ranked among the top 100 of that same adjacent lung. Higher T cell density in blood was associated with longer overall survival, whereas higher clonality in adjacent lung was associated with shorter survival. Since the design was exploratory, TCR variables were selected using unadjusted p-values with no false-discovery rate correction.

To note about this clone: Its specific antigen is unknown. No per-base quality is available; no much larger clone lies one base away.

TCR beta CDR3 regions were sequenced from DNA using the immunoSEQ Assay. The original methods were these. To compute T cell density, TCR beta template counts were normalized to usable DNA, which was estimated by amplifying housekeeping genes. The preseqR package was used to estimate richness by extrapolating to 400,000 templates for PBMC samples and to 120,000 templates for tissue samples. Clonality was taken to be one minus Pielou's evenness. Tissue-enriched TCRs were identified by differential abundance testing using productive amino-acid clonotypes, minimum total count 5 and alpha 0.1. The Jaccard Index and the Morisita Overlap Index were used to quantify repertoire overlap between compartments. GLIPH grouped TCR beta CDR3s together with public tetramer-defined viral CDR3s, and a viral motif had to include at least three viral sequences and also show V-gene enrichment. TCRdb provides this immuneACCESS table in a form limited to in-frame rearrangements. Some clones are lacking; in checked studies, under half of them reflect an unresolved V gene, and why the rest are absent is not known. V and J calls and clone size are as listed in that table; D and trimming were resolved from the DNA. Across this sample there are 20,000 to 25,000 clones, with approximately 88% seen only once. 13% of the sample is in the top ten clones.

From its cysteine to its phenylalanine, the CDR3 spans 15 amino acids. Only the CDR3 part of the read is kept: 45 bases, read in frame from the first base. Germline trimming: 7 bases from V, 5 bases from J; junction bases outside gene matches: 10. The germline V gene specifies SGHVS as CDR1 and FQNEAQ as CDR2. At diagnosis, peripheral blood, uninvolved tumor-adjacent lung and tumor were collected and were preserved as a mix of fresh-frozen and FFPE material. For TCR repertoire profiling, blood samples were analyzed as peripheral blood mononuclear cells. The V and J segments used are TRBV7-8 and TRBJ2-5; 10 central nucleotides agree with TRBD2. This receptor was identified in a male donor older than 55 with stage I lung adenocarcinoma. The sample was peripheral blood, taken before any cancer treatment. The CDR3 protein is CASTASGGWGETQYF. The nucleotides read TGTGCCAGCACTGCTAGCGGGGGCTGGGGGGAGACCCAGTACTTC.